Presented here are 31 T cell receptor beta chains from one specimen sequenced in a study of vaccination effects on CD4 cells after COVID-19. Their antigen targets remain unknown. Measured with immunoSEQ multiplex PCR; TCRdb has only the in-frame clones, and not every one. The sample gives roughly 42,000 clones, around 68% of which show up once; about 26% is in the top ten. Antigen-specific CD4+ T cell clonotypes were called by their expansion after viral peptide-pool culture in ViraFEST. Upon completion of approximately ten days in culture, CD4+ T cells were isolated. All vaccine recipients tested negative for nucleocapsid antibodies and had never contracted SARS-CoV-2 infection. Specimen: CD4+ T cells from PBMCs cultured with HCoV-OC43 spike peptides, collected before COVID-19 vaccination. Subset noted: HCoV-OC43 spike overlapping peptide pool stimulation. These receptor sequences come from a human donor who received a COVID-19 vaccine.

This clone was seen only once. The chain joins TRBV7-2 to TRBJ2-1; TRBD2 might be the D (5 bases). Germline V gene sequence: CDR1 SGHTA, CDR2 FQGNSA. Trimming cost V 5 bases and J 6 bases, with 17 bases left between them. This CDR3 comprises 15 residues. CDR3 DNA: TGTGCCAGCAGCGAACAAACGGGGTTCGGCAATGAGCAGTTCTTC. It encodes CASSEQTGFGNEQFF. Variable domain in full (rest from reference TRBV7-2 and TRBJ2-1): GAGVSQSPSNKVTEKGKDVELRCDPISGHTALYWYRQSLGQGLEFLIYFQGNSAPDKSGLPSDRFSAERTGGSVSTLTIQRTQQEDSAVYLCASSEQTGFGNEQFFGPGTRLTVL.

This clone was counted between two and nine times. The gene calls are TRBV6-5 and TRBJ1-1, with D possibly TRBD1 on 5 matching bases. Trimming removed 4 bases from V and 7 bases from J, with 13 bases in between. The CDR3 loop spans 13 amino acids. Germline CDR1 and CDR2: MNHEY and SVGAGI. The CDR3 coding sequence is TGTGCCAGCAGTTCTCCAGGGAAGGGTGAAGCTTTCTTT. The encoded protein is CASSSPGKGEAFF.

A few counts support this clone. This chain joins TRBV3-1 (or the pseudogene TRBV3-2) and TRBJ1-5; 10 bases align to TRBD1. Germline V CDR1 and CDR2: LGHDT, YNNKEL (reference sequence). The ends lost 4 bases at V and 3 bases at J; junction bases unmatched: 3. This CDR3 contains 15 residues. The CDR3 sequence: CASSRTGGVNQPQHF. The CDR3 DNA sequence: TGTGCCAGCAGCCGGACAGGGGGAGTCAATCAGCCCCAGCATTTT.

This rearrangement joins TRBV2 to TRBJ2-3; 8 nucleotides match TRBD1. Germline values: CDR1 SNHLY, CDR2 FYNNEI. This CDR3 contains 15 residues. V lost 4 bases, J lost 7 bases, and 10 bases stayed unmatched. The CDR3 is CASSADRGAIHTQYF. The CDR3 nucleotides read TGTGCCAGCAGTGCCGACAGGGGCGCCATCCATACGCAGTATTTT.

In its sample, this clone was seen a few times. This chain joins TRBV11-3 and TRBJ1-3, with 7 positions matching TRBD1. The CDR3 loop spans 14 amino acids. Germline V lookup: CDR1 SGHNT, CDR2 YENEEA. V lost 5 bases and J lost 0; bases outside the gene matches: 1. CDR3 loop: CASSRDSSGNTIYF. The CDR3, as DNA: TGTGCCAGCAGCCGGGACAGCTCTGGAAACACCATATATTTT.

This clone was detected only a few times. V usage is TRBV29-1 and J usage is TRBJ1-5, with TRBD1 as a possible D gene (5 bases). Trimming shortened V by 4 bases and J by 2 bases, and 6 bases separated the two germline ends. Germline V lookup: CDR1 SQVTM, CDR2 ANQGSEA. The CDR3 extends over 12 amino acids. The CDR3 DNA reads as TGCAGCGTTGGGGGGGGCAATCAGCCCCAGCATTTT. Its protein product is CSVGGGNQPQHF.

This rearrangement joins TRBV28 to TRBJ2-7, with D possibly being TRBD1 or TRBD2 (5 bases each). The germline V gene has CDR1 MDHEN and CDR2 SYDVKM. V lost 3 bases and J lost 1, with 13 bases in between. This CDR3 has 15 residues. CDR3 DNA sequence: TGTGCCAGCAGTTTTCGGGACGGGCTTTCCTACGAGCAGTACTTC. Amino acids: CASSFRDGLSYEQYF. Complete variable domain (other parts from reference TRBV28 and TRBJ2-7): DVKVTQSSRYLVKRTGEKVFLECVQDMDHENMFWYRQDPGLGLRLIYFSYDVKMKEKGDIPEGYSVSREKKERFSLILESASTNQTSMYLCASSFRDGLSYEQYFGPGTRLTVT.

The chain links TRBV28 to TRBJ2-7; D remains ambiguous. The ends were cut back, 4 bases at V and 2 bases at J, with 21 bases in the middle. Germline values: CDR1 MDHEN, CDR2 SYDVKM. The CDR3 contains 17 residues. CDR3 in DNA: TGTGCCAGCAGTTCCCGAGGCGGAGCGCCCTCGACCTACGAGCAGTACTTC. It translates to CASSSRGGAPSTYEQYF.

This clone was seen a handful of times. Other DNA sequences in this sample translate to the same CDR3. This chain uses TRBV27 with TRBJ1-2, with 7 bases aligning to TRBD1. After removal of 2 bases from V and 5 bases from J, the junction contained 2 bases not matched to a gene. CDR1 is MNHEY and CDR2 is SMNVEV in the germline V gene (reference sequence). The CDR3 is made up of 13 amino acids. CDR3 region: CASSLGTAYGYTF. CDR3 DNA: TGTGCCAGCAGTTTAGGGACAGCGTATGGCTACACCTTC.

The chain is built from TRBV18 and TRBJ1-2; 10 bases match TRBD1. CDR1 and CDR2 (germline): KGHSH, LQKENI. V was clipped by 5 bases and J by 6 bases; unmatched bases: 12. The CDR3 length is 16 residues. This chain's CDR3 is CASSELGQGIPNGYTF. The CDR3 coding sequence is TGTGCCAGCTCAGAGCTGGGACAGGGGATCCCTAATGGCTACACCTTC. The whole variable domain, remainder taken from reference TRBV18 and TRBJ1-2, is NAGVMQNPRHLVRRRGQEARLRCSPMKGHSHVYWYRQLPEEGLKFMVYLQKENIIDESGMPKERFSAEFPKEGPSILRIQQVVRGDSAAYFCASSELGQGIPNGYTFGSGTRLTVV.

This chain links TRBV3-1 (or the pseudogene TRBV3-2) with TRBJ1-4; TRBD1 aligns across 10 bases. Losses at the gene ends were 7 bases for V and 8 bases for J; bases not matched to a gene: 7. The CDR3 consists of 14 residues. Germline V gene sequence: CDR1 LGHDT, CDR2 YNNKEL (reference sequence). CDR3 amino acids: CASTPGTGEEKLFF. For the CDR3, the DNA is TGTGCCAGCACCCCCGGGACAGGGGAGGAAAAACTGTTTTTT.

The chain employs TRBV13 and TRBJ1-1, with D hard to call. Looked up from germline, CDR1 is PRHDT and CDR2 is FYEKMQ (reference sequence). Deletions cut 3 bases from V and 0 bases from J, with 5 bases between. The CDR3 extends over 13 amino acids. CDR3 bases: TGTGCCAGCAGCTTGGGGTTGAACACTGAAGCTTTCTTT. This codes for CASSLGLNTEAFF.

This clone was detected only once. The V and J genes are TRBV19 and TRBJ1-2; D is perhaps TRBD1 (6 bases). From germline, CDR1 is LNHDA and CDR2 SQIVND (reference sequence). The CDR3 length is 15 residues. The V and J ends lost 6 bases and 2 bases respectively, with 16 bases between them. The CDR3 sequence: CASRSYGQGNYGYTF. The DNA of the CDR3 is TGTGCCAGTAGATCGTATGGGCAGGGGAACTATGGCTACACCTTC.

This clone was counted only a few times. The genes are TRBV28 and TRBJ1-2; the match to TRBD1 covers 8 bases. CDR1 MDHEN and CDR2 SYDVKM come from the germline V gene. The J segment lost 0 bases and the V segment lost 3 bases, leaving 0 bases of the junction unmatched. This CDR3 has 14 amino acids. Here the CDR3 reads CASSLGQANYGYTF. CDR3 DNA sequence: TGTGCCAGCAGTTTGGGACAGGCTAACTATGGCTACACCTTC.

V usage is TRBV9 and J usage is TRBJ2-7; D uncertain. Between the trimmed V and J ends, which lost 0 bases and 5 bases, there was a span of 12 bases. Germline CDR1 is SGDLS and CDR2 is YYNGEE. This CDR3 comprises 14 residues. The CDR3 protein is CASSVDLRPHEQYF. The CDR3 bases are TGTGCCAGCAGCGTAGATCTCCGTCCTCACGAGCAGTACTTC.

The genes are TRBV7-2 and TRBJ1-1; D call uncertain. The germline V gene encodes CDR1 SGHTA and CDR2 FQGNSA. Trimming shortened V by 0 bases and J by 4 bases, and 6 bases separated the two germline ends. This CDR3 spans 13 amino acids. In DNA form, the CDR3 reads TGTGCCAGCAGCTTAGCCCTTCCCACTGAAGCTTTCTTT. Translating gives CASSLALPTEAFF.

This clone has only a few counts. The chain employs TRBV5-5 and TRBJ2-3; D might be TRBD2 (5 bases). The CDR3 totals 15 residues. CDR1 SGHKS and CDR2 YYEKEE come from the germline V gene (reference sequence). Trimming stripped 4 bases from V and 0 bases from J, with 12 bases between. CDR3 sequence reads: CASSILGGSTDTQYF. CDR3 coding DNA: TGTGCCAGCAGCATACTGGGCGGGAGCACAGATACGCAGTATTTT.

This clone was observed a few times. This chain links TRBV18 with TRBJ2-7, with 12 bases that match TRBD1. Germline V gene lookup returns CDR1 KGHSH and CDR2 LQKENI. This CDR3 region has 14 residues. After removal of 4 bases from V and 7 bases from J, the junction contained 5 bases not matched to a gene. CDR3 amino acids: CASSQGQGAGEQYF. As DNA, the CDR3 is TGTGCCAGCTCACAGGGACAGGGGGCTGGAGAGCAGTACTTC. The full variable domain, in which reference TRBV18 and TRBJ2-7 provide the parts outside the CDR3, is NAGVMQNPRHLVRRRGQEARLRCSPMKGHSHVYWYRQLPEEGLKFMVYLQKENIIDESGMPKERFSAEFPKEGPSILRIQQVVRGDSAAYFCASSQGQGAGEQYFGPGTRLTVT.

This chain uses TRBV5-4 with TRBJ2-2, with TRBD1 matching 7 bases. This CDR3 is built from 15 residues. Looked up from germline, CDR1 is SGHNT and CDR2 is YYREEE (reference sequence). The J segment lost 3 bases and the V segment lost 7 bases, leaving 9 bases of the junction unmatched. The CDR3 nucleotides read TGTGCCAGCCGAGACAGGGTGGAGCACACCGGGGAGCTGTTTTTT. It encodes CASRDRVEHTGELFF.

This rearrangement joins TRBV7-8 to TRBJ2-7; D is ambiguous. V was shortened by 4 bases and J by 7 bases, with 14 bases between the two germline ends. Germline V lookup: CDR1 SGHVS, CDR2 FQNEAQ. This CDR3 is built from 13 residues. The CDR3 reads CASSSPSVTEQYF. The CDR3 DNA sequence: TGTGCCAGCAGCTCCCCGTCCGTTACGGAGCAGTACTTC.

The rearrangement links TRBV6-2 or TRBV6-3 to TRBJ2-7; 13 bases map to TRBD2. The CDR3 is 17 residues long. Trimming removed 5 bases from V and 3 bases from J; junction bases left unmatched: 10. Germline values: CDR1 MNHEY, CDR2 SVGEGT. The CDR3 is CASSALFRLAGGYEQYF. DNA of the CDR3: TGTGCCAGCAGTGCACTCTTCCGACTAGCGGGAGGCTACGAGCAGTACTTC.

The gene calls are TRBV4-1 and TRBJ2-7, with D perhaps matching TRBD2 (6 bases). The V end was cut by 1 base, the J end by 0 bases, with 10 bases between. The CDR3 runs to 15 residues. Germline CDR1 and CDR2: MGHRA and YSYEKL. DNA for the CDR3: TGCGCCAGCAGCCAAGCGGGAGCGAGCTCCTACGAGCAGTACTTC. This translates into CASSQAGASSYEQYF.

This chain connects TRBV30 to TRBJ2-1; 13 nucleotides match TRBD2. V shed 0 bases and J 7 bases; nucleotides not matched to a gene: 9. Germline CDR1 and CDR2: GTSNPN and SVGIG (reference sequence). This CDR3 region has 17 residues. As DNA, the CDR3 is TGTGCCTGGAGTGTAACGAGGACTAGCGGGAGTATAAATGAGCAGTTCTTC. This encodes CAWSVTRTSGSINEQFF.

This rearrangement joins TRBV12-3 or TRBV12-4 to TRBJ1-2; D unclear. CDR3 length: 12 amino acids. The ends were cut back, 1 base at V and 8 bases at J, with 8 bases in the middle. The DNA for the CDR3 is TGTGCCAGCAGTTTAGGGGAACGCGGCTACACCTTC. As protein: CASSLGERGYTF.

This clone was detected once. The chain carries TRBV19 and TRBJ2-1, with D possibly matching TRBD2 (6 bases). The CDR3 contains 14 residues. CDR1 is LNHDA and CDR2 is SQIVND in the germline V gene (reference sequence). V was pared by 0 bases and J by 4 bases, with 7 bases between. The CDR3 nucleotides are TGTGCCAGTAGTATAGACGGGGGATACAATGAGCAGTTCTTC. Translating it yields CASSIDGGYNEQFF. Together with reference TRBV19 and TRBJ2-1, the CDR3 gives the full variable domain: DGGITQSPKYLFRKEGQNVTLSCEQNLNHDAMYWYRQDPGQGLRLIYYSQIVNDFQKGDIAEGYSVSREKKESFPLTVTSAQKNPTAFYLCASSIDGGYNEQFFGPGTRLTVL.

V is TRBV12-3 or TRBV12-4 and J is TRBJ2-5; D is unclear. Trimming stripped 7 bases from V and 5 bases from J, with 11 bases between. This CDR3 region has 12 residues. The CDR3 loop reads CASNAIGETQYF. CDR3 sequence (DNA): TGTGCCAGCAACGCTATTGGGGAGACCCAGTACTTC.

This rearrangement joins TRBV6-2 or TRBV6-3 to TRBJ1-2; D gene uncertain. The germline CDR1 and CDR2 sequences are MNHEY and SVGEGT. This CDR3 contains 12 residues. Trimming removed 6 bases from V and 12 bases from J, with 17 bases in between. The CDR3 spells CASSPDVGGDTF. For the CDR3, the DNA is TGTGCCAGCAGCCCGGATGTCGGCGGAGACACCTTC.

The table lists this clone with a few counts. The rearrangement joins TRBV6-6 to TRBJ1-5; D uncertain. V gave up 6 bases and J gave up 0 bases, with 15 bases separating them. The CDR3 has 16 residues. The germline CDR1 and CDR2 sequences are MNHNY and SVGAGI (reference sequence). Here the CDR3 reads CASRPDTGHSNQPQHF. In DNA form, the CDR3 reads TGTGCCAGCAGACCCGACACCGGGCATAGCAATCAGCCCCAGCATTTT.

CDR3 bases: TGTGCCAGCAGATCCGACCCAACTAATGAAAAACTGTTTTTT. Encoded protein: CASRSDPTNEKLFF. The chain combines TRBV6-5 with TRBJ1-4; D call uncertain. The CDR3 covers 14 residues. V was pared by 6 bases and J by 0 bases, with 8 bases between. The germline gives CDR1 MNHEY, CDR2 SVGAGI.

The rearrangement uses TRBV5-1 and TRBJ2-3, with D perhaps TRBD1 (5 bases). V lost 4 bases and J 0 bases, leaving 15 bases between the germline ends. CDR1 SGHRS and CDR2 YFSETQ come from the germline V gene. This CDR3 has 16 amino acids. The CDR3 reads CASSPPVQGSTDTQYF. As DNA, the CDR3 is TGCGCCAGCAGCCCCCCGGTGCAGGGAAGCACAGATACGCAGTATTTT. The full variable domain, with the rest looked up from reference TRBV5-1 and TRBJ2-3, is KAGVTQTPRYLIKTRGQQVTLSCSPISGHRSVSWYQQTPGQGLQFLFEYFSETQRNKGNFPGRFSGRQFSNSRSEMNVSTLELGDSALYLCASSPPVQGSTDTQYFGPGTRLTVL.

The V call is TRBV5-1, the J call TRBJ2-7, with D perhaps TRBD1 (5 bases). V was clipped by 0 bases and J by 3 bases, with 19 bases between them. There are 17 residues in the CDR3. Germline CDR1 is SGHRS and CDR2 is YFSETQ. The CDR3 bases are TGCGCCAGCAGCTTGGTACCAGGGAAGAACAAATACTACGAGCAGTACTTC. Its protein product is CASSLVPGKNKYYEQYF.